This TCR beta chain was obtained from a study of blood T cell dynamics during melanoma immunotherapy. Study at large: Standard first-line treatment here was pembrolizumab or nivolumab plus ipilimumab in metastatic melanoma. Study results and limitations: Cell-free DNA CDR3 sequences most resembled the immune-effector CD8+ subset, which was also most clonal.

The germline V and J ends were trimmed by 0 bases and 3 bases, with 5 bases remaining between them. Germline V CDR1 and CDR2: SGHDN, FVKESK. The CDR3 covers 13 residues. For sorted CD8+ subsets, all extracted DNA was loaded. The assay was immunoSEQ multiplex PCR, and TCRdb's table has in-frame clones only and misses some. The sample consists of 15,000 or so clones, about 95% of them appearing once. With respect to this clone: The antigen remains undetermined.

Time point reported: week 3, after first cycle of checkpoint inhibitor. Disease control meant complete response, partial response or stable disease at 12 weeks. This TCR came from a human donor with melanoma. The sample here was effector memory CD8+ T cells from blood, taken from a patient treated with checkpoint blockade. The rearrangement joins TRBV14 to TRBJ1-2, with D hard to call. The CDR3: CASSQDGDYGYTF. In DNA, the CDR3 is TGTGCCAGCAGCCAAGATGGAGACTATGGCTACACCTTC.